Listed below are T cell receptor beta chains from one sample, sequenced in a study of a mutant IDH1 vaccine in newly diagnosed glioma. Profiled with immunoSEQ multiplex PCR; TCRdb holds only in-frame clones, not every one. The table has about 120,000 clones, around 80% seen once. Antigens for these TCRs are unknown. The input for sequencing was PBMCs, taken from a glioma patient whose treatment included an IDH1 peptide vaccine. These receptors originate from a middle-aged man with glioma. The CDR3 runs from the conserved cysteine through the conserved F or W. The order of the fields is clone size, V gene, J gene, D gene, CDR3 protein, CDR3 DNA. The D gene is left open where the match is weak. Not every row has a clone size; where given, it reads once, few, many or a size class.

abundance: .
v_gene: TRBV9
j_gene: TRBJ2-5
d_gene: TRBD1
CDR3aa: CASSVNRGWGQETQYF
CDR3nt: TGTGCCAGCAGCGTTAACAGGGGTTGGGGCCAAGAGACCCAGTACTTC

abundance: .
v_gene: TRBV4-2
j_gene: TRBJ2-7
d_gene: .
CDR3aa: CASSQDLGGQGEQYF
CDR3nt: TGTGCCAGCAGCCAAGACCTGGGGGGGCAGGGGGAGCAGTACTTC

abundance: .
v_gene: TRBV5-5
j_gene: TRBJ2-7
d_gene: TRBD2
CDR3aa: CASSEAGGTYEQYF
CDR3nt: TGTGCCAGCAGCGAAGCGGGAGGGACCTACGAGCAGTACTTC

abundance: .
v_gene: TRBV9
j_gene: TRBJ2-5
d_gene: TRBD1
CDR3aa: CASSVQAGGGQETQYF
CDR3nt: TGTGCCAGCAGCGTACAGGCAGGGGGTGGCCAAGAGACCCAGTACTTC

abundance: .
v_gene: TRBV7-9
j_gene: TRBJ2-3
d_gene: TRBD2
CDR3aa: CASSLGGREADTQYF
CDR3nt: TGTGCCAGCAGCTTAGGAGGGAGGGAAGCAGATACGCAGTATTTT

abundance: .
v_gene: TRBV29-1
j_gene: TRBJ2-6
d_gene: TRBD1
CDR3aa: CSVDRDGANVLTF
CDR3nt: TGCAGCGTCGACAGGGATGGGGCCAACGTCCTGACTTTC

abundance: .
v_gene: TRBV2
j_gene: TRBJ2-1
d_gene: TRBD1
CDR3aa: CASSGTGGVEQFF
CDR3nt: TGTGCCAGCAGTGGGACAGGGGGAGTTGAGCAGTTCTTC

abundance: .
v_gene: TRBV7-9
j_gene: TRBJ2-5
d_gene: .
CDR3aa: CASSGYHSGAEGETQYF
CDR3nt: TGTGCCAGCAGCGGATACCATTCGGGCGCAGAGGGAGAGACCCAGTACTTC

abundance: .
v_gene: TRBV30
j_gene: TRBJ2-1
d_gene: TRBD1
CDR3aa: CAWSRQGPGEQFF
CDR3nt: TGTGCCTGGAGTAGACAGGGTCCTGGTGAGCAGTTCTTC

abundance: .
v_gene: TRBV7-9
j_gene: TRBJ2-7
d_gene: TRBD1
CDR3aa: CASSPRQGLFYEQYF
CDR3nt: TGTGCCAGCAGTCCTAGACAGGGGCTATTCTACGAGCAGTACTTC

abundance: .
v_gene: TRBV7-9
j_gene: TRBJ2-5
d_gene: .
CDR3aa: CASSLDQETQYF
CDR3nt: TGTGCCAGCAGCTTAGACCAAGAGACCCAGTACTTC

abundance: .
v_gene: TRBV7-9
j_gene: TRBJ2-2
d_gene: TRBD1
CDR3aa: CATRGQGTIGELFF
CDR3nt: TGTGCCACCCGGGGACAGGGGACGATCGGGGAGCTGTTTTTT

abundance: once
v_gene: TRBV9
j_gene: TRBJ2-7
d_gene: .
CDR3aa: CASSVSTSYGEQYF
CDR3nt: TGTGCCAGCAGCGTGTCGACGAGCTACGGCGAGCAGTACTTC

abundance: .
v_gene: TRBV2
j_gene: TRBJ1-4
d_gene: .
CDR3aa: CASEQDRNEKLFF
CDR3nt: TGTGCCAGCGAGCAGGACCGGAATGAAAAACTGTTTTTT

abundance: .
v_gene: TRBV5-6
j_gene: TRBJ2-3
d_gene: .
CDR3aa: CASSLWGASTDTQYF
CDR3nt: TGTGCCAGCAGCTTATGGGGGGCAAGCACAGATACGCAGTATTTT

abundance: once
v_gene: TRBV10-1
j_gene: TRBJ2-7
d_gene: TRBD1
CDR3aa: CASSVETGNIYEQYF
CDR3nt: TGCGCCAGCAGTGTGGAGACAGGGAACATCTACGAGCAGTACTTC

abundance: .
v_gene: TRBV4-3
j_gene: TRBJ1-5
d_gene: TRBD1
CDR3aa: CASSQDRDRVAQPQHF
CDR3nt: TGCGCCAGCAGCCAAGATCGGGACAGGGTGGCTCAGCCCCAGCATTTT

abundance: .
v_gene: TRBV18
j_gene: TRBJ1-2
d_gene: .
CDR3aa: CASSPGHMNYGYTF
CDR3nt: TGTGCCAGCTCACCGGGACATATGAACTATGGCTACACCTTC

abundance: .
v_gene: TRBV9
j_gene: TRBJ1-1
d_gene: .
CDR3aa: CASSVEAQGTREAFF
CDR3nt: TGTGCCAGCAGCGTAGAGGCACAGGGCACCCGCGAAGCTTTCTTT

abundance: .
v_gene: TRBV19
j_gene: TRBJ1-5
d_gene: TRBD1
CDR3aa: CASSMATGGNQPQHF
CDR3nt: TGTGCCAGTAGTATGGCCACAGGGGGCAATCAGCCCCAGCATTTT

abundance: .
v_gene: TRBV4-3
j_gene: TRBJ1-3
d_gene: .
CDR3aa: CASSQGRRVGNTIYF
CDR3nt: TGCGCCAGCAGCCAAGGGCGAAGGGTAGGAAACACCATATATTTT

abundance: once
v_gene: TRBV5-3
j_gene: TRBJ2-3
d_gene: TRBD2
CDR3aa: CARSLGGSRGPTDTQYF
CDR3nt: TGTGCCAGAAGCTTGGGCGGGAGCCGGGGCCCCACAGATACGCAGTATTTT

abundance: .
v_gene: TRBV28
j_gene: TRBJ2-3
d_gene: TRBD2
CDR3aa: CASCSWGGSTDTQYF
CDR3nt: TGTGCCAGCTGCTCCTGGGGAGGGAGCACAGATACGCAGTATTTT

abundance: few
v_gene: TRBV6-4
j_gene: TRBJ1-6
d_gene: .
CDR3aa: CASSPRSGGSPLHF
CDR3nt: TGTGCCAGCAGTCCTCGATCCGGAGGTTCACCCCTCCACTTT

abundance: .
v_gene: TRBV19
j_gene: TRBJ1-5
d_gene: .
CDR3aa: CASHQTGLHQPQHF
CDR3nt: TGTGCCAGTCATCAAACAGGGCTACATCAGCCCCAGCATTTT

abundance: .
v_gene: TRBV7-6
j_gene: TRBJ2-1
d_gene: TRBD2
CDR3aa: CASSLTSGSVDEQFF
CDR3nt: TGTGCCAGCAGCCTGACTAGCGGGAGTGTTGATGAGCAGTTCTTC

abundance: once
v_gene: TRBV28
j_gene: TRBJ2-7
d_gene: TRBD1
CDR3aa: CAAGQAYEQYF
CDR3nt: TGTGCGGCCGGACAGGCCTACGAGCAGTACTTC

abundance: .
v_gene: TRBV29-1
j_gene: TRBJ2-1
d_gene: .
CDR3aa: CSVEGSGNEQFF
CDR3nt: TGCAGCGTTGAAGGGTCGGGGAATGAGCAGTTCTTC

abundance: .
v_gene: TRBV11-3
j_gene: TRBJ1-1
d_gene: .
CDR3aa: CASSLGFGNEAFF
CDR3nt: TGTGCCAGCAGCTTAGGTTTCGGGAATGAAGCTTTCTTT

abundance: once
v_gene: TRBV6-4
j_gene: TRBJ1-5
d_gene: TRBD1
CDR3aa: CASSRTGTGGEPQHF
CDR3nt: TGTGCCAGCAGTCGAACCGGGACAGGGGGCGAGCCCCAGCATTTT

abundance: .
v_gene: TRBV13
j_gene: TRBJ2-2
d_gene: TRBD1
CDR3aa: CASSPGGDRGRSVSSTGELFF
CDR3nt: TGTGCCAGCAGCCCGGGTGGGGACAGGGGGCGATCCGTCTCCTCCACCGGGGAGCTGTTTTTT

abundance: .
v_gene: TRBV7-2
j_gene: TRBJ2-5
d_gene: .
CDR3aa: CASSRNSGGLRQETQYF
CDR3nt: TGTGCCAGCAGCCGGAATAGTGGGGGGCTCAGGCAGGAGACCCAGTACTTC

abundance: .
v_gene: TRBV1
j_gene: TRBJ2-3
d_gene: .
CDR3aa: CTSSRRGGSTDTQYF
CDR3nt: TGCACCAGCAGCCGGCGGGGGGGTAGCACAGATACGCAGTATTTT

abundance: .
v_gene: TRBV29-1
j_gene: TRBJ2-2
d_gene: .
CDR3aa: CSVDGLTDTGELFF
CDR3nt: TGCAGCGTTGACGGCTTGACAGACACCGGGGAGCTGTTTTTT

abundance: .
v_gene: TRBV28
j_gene: TRBJ2-5
d_gene: .
CDR3aa: CASSDLTGLQQETQYF
CDR3nt: TGTGCCAGCAGCGATCTCACAGGGCTCCAACAAGAGACCCAGTACTTC

abundance: .
v_gene: TRBV6-5
j_gene: TRBJ2-7
d_gene: .
CDR3aa: CASTQGTPYEQYF
CDR3nt: TGTGCCAGCACCCAAGGGACACCTTACGAGCAGTACTTC

abundance: .
v_gene: TRBV11-1
j_gene: TRBJ2-1
d_gene: .
CDR3aa: CASSSRLRGYNEQFF
CDR3nt: TGTGCCAGCAGCTCCCGACTAAGGGGTTACAATGAGCAGTTCTTC

abundance: .
v_gene: TRBV6-4
j_gene: TRBJ1-2
d_gene: TRBD1
CDR3aa: CASSEDRGRNGYTF
CDR3nt: TGTGCCAGCAGTGAGGACAGGGGGAGGAATGGCTACACCTTC

abundance: .
v_gene: TRBV4-3
j_gene: TRBJ2-5
d_gene: .
CDR3aa: CASSQERATPGETQYF
CDR3nt: TGCGCCAGCAGCCAAGAACGGGCGACTCCTGGGGAGACCCAGTACTTC

abundance: .
v_gene: TRBV19
j_gene: TRBJ2-7
d_gene: TRBD1
CDR3aa: CASQPGQGVDEQYF
CDR3nt: TGTGCCTCTCAGCCGGGACAGGGTGTCGACGAGCAGTACTTC

abundance: .
v_gene: TRBV11-2
j_gene: TRBJ2-7
d_gene: .
CDR3aa: CASSVSGVPYEQYF
CDR3nt: TGTGCCAGCAGCGTTTCAGGGGTTCCCTACGAGCAGTACTTC

abundance: .
v_gene: TRBV10-1
j_gene: TRBJ1-2
d_gene: .
CDR3aa: CASSRAGGYGYTF
CDR3nt: TGCGCCAGCAGTAGGGCCGGCGGCTATGGCTACACCTTC

abundance: .
v_gene: TRBV15
j_gene: TRBJ2-3
d_gene: .
CDR3aa: CATSSAVGYEDTQYF
CDR3nt: TGTGCCACCAGCAGCGCCGTAGGATATGAAGATACGCAGTATTTT

abundance: .
v_gene: TRBV27
j_gene: TRBJ1-5
d_gene: .
CDR3aa: CASSPAGSRNQPQHF
CDR3nt: TGTGCCAGCAGCCCCGCAGGGAGTCGTAATCAGCCCCAGCATTTT

abundance: .
v_gene: TRBV7-9
j_gene: TRBJ2-7
d_gene: TRBD1
CDR3aa: CASSPTGTDGEQYF
CDR3nt: TGTGCCAGCAGCCCGACCGGGACAGACGGCGAGCAGTACTTC